A selection of T cell receptor beta chains follows, all from one sample in a study of CD8 T cells in seronegative destructive rheumatoid arthritis. Produced via immunoSEQ multiplex PCR; TCRdb's table is partial and in-frame only. The sample carries some 13,000 clones, roughly four fifths recorded once. The sequencing input was CD8+ T cells from blood. These receptors all stem from a woman aged 30-55 years with seronegative destructive rheumatoid arthritis. Each CDR3 is given with its conserved first and last residue. D genes are given only for firm matches. Size tells how often a clone was seen (once, few, many) or the class of an expanded clone, and some rows leave it out.

>TRBD1|TRBV7-9|TRBJ1-4|.
CASTGAGQGFEKLFF
TGTGCCAGCACCGGGGCGGGACAGGGCTTTGAAAAACTGTTTTTT
>TRBD2|TRBV4-1|TRBJ2-3|.
CASSQEGGGADTQYF
TGCGCCAGCAGCCAAGAGGGCGGGGGGGCAGATACGCAGTATTTT
>.|TRBV7-3|TRBJ1-2|.
CASSKHSGSPGDGYTF
TGTGCCAGCAGCAAGCATTCAGGCTCCCCAGGGGATGGCTACACCTTC
>.|TRBV6-5|TRBJ1-3|.
CASSRRESGNTIYF
TGTGCCAGCAGTCGCAGGGAATCTGGAAACACCATATATTTT
>.|TRBV4-1|TRBJ2-3|.
CASSQVGEADTQYF
TGCGCCAGCAGCCAAGTAGGGGAAGCAGATACGCAGTATTTT
>.|TRBV5-1|TRBJ2-1|.
CASSSLGRNEQFF
TGCGCCAGCAGCTCCCTGGGGCGTAATGAGCAGTTCTTC
>TRBD1|TRBV10-3|TRBJ2-7|few
CAICEAGLRTGGHEQYF
TGTGCCATCTGTGAGGCAGGACTTAGGACAGGAGGCCACGAGCAGTACTTC
>TRBD1|TRBV29-1|TRBJ2-1|.
CSLSWTGEENEQFF
TGCAGCTTATCCTGGACAGGGGAAGAAAATGAGCAGTTCTTC
>.|TRBV28|TRBJ2-1|.
CASRDSNEQFF
TGTGCCAGCAGGGACAGCAATGAGCAGTTCTTC
>TRBD1|TRBV4-1|TRBJ2-4|.
CASSRQGIAKNIQYF
TGCGCCAGCAGCCGACAGGGAATAGCCAAAAACATTCAGTACTTC
>TRBD1|TRBV5-4|TRBJ1-1|.
CASRPSTGDFNTEAFF
TGTGCCAGCAGACCGTCGACAGGGGATTTCAACACTGAAGCTTTCTTT
>.|TRBV29-1|TRBJ2-7|few
CSVEDHGEQYF
TGCAGCGTTGAAGATCACGGCGAGCAGTACTTC
>TRBD2|TRBV7-6|TRBJ2-3|.
CASSSGLAGGPDTQYF
TGTGCCAGCAGCTCGGGACTAGCGGGGGGGCCGGATACGCAGTATTTT
>TRBD2|TRBV6-1|TRBJ2-1|.
CASSEAQSGGRFHEQFF
TGTGCCAGCAGTGAAGCACAAAGCGGGGGACGGTTCCATGAGCAGTTCTTC
>.|TRBV29-1|TRBJ2-1|few
CSVDAGLSYNEQFF
TGCAGCGTTGACGCAGGCTTATCCTACAATGAGCAGTTCTTC
>.|TRBV28|TRBJ1-1|.
CASNQRGGITEAFF
TGTGCCAGCAACCAAAGAGGGGGTATCACTGAAGCTTTCTTT
>TRBD1|TRBV5-1|TRBJ2-3|.
CASSLTGADTQYF
TGCGCCAGCAGCTTGACAGGGGCAGATACGCAGTATTTT
>TRBD1|TRBV6-1|TRBJ1-3|.
CATRDRVGSGNTIYF
TGTGCCACCAGGGACAGGGTAGGCTCTGGAAACACCATATATTTT
>.|TRBV27|TRBJ1-1|.
CASSFYRAGNTEAFF
TGTGCCAGCAGTTTCTACAGGGCCGGAAACACTGAAGCTTTCTTT
>TRBD1|TRBV10-3|TRBJ2-5|.
CAISGDRDRGETQYF
TGTGCCATCAGTGGGGACCGGGACAGGGGTGAGACCCAGTACTTC
>TRBD2|TRBV6-5|TRBJ2-7|.
CASSTSGEGYEQYF
TGTGCCAGCAGCACTAGCGGGGAGGGCTACGAGCAGTACTTC
>.|TRBV6-6|TRBJ1-5|.
CASSYSGDKNQPQHF
TGTGCCAGCAGTTACTCAGGGGACAAGAATCAGCCCCAGCATTTT
>.|TRBV6-6|TRBJ2-1|.
CASSYVAHNEQFF
TGTGCCAGCAGTTACGTGGCCCACAATGAGCAGTTCTTC
>.|TRBV7-8|TRBJ1-2|.
CASSLVPGSEYGYTF
TGTGCCAGCAGCTTAGTGCCAGGGTCGGAATATGGCTACACCTTC